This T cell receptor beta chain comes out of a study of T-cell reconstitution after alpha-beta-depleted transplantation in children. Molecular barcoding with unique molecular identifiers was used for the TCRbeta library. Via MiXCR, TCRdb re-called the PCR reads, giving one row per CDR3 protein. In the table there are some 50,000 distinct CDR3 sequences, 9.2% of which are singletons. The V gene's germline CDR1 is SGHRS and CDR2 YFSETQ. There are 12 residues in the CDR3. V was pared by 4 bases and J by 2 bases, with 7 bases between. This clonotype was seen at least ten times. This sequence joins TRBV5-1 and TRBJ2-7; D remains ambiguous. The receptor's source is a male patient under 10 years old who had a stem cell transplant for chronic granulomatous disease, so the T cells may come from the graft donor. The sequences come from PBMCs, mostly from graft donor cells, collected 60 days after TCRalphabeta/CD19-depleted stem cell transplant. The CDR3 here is CASSPGTYEQYF. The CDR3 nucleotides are TGCGCCAGCAGCCCTGGGACCTACGAGCAGTACTTC.